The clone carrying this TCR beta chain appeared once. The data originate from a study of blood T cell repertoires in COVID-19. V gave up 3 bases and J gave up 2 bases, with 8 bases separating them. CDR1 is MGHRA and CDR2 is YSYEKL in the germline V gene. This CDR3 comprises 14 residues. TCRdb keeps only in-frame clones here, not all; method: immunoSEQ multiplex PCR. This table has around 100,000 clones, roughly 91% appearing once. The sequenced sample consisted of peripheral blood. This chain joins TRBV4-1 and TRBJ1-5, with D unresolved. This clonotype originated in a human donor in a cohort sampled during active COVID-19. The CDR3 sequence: CASSQGEGNQPQHF. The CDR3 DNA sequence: TGCGCCAGCAGCCAGGGTGAGGGCAATCAGCCCCAGCATTTT.